A selection of T cell receptor beta chains follows, all from one sample in a study of blood T cells in healthy people across ages. TCRdb reprocessed the 5' RACE reads via MiXCR and lists one record per CDR3 protein. The sample yields some 710,000 distinct CDR3 sequences, around half seen once. The sequencing sample was made of blood. Source of these receptors: a man older than 75 in good health. The CDR3 runs from the conserved cysteine through the conserved F or W. The D gene is left open where the match is weak. Expanded clones get a size class; other rows say once, few or many, or leave the size out.

d_call: -; v_call: TRBV7-2; clone_size: -; j_call: TRBJ1-4; cdr3_aa: CASSLTGPGEKLFF; cdr3_nt: TGTGCCAGCAGCTTAACAGGGCCCGGAGAAAAACTGTTTTTT
d_call: TRBD1; v_call: TRBV7-3; clone_size: -; j_call: TRBJ1-1; cdr3_aa: CASSSPTGHATEAFF; cdr3_nt: TGTGCCAGCAGCTCTCCGACAGGGCACGCCACTGAAGCTTTCTTT
d_call: -; v_call: TRBV3-1; clone_size: -; j_call: TRBJ2-7; cdr3_aa: CASSQETGHYNEQYF; cdr3_nt: TGTGCCAGCAGCCAAGAAACGGGGCACTACAATGAGCAGTACTTC
d_call: TRBD1; v_call: TRBV2; clone_size: -; j_call: TRBJ2-2; cdr3_aa: CASSETGLTGELFF; cdr3_nt: TGTGCCAGCAGTGAGACAGGGCTCACCGGGGAGCTGTTTTTT
d_call: -; v_call: TRBV2; clone_size: -; j_call: TRBJ2-5; cdr3_aa: CASSDNREPVPRSENEQYF; cdr3_nt: TGTGCCAGCAGTGACAATCGGGAGCCTGTCCCCCGCTCCGAAAATGAGCAGTACTTC
d_call: -; v_call: TRBV19; clone_size: few; j_call: TRBJ1-4; cdr3_aa: CATSIGPSREKLFF; cdr3_nt: TGTGCCACCTCGATTGGACCCTCTAGGGAAAAACTGTTTTTT
d_call: -; v_call: TRBV29-1; clone_size: many; j_call: TRBJ2-5; cdr3_aa: CSVARRAGHQETQYF; cdr3_nt: TGCAGCGTCGCCCGGAGGGCAGGCCACCAAGAGACCCAGTACTTC
d_call: TRBD2; v_call: TRBV5-1; clone_size: once; j_call: TRBJ2-2; cdr3_aa: CASSLAGTSGNTGELFF; cdr3_nt: TGCGCCAGCAGCTTGGCCGGGACTAGCGGAAACACCGGGGAGCTGTTTTTT
d_call: TRBD1; v_call: TRBV9; clone_size: many; j_call: TRBJ2-7; cdr3_aa: CASSVEGQGYYEQYF; cdr3_nt: TGTGCCAGCAGCGTAGAGGGACAGGGTTACTACGAGCAGTACTTC
d_call: -; v_call: TRBV6-1; clone_size: few; j_call: TRBJ1-2; cdr3_aa: CASSEGVAHQGGYGYTF; cdr3_nt: TGTGCCAGCAGTGAAGGAGTCGCCCACCAGGGAGGCTATGGCTACACCTTC
d_call: -; v_call: TRBV13; clone_size: -; j_call: TRBJ2-5; cdr3_aa: CASSFWAEQETQYF; cdr3_nt: TGTGCCAGCAGCTTTTGGGCCGAGCAAGAGACCCAGTACTTC
d_call: -; v_call: TRBV2; clone_size: many; j_call: TRBJ2-3; cdr3_aa: CASSRGIANTQYF; cdr3_nt: TGTGCCAGCAGCCGTGGAATAGCGAATACGCAGTATTTT
d_call: -; v_call: TRBV7-2; clone_size: many; j_call: TRBJ1-4; cdr3_aa: CASSLDRHEKLFF; cdr3_nt: TGTGCCAGCAGCTTAGACAGGCATGAAAAACTGTTTTTT
d_call: -; v_call: TRBV9; clone_size: -; j_call: TRBJ2-7; cdr3_aa: CASSEGLALEDYEQYF; cdr3_nt: TGTGCCAGCAGCGAGGGGCTGGCATTAGAGGACTACGAGCAGTACTTC
d_call: -; v_call: TRBV4-3; clone_size: many; j_call: TRBJ2-1; cdr3_aa: CASSQDRSGSSYNEQFF; cdr3_nt: TGCGCCAGCAGCCAAGATCGCAGCGGTAGCTCCTACAATGAGCAGTTCTTC
d_call: TRBD2; v_call: TRBV19; clone_size: -; j_call: TRBJ2-1; cdr3_aa: CASSIKLAGGRNEQFF; cdr3_nt: TGTGCTAGTAGTATCAAACTAGCGGGAGGGAGGAATGAGCAGTTCTTC
d_call: TRBD1; v_call: TRBV18; clone_size: -; j_call: TRBJ2-7; cdr3_aa: CASSREGQGASEQYF; cdr3_nt: TGTGCCAGCTCACGTGAGGGACAGGGGGCTAGTGAGCAGTACTTC
d_call: TRBD1; v_call: TRBV7-9; clone_size: -; j_call: TRBJ1-5; cdr3_aa: CASSFGVVGDSHQPQHF; cdr3_nt: TGTGCCAGCAGCTTCGGTGTGGTGGGGGACAGCCATCAGCCCCAGCATTTT
d_call: -; v_call: TRBV29-1; clone_size: few; j_call: TRBJ2-5; cdr3_aa: CSVQGTVGNEQYF; cdr3_nt: TGCAGCGTCCAAGGTACCGTGGGCAATGAGCAGTACTTC
d_call: -; v_call: TRBV29-1; clone_size: -; j_call: TRBJ1-5; cdr3_aa: CSIGEGYGQPQHF; cdr3_nt: TGCAGCATTGGGGAGGGATACGGTCAGCCCCAGCATTTT
d_call: TRBD2; v_call: TRBV5-1; clone_size: -; j_call: TRBJ2-4; cdr3_aa: CTSSFWASGREQYF; cdr3_nt: TGCACCAGCAGCTTCTGGGCGTCAGGGAGGGAGCAGTACTTC
d_call: TRBD1; v_call: TRBV10-3; clone_size: many; j_call: TRBJ2-5; cdr3_aa: CAISESGTGEETQYF; cdr3_nt: TGTGCCATCAGTGAGTCGGGGACAGGGGAAGAGACCCAGTACTTC
d_call: TRBD1; v_call: TRBV6-6; clone_size: -; j_call: TRBJ1-2; cdr3_aa: CASRQGAVGGYTF; cdr3_nt: TGTGCCAGCAGACAGGGGGCTGTTGGGGGCTACACCTTC
d_call: -; v_call: TRBV15; clone_size: -; j_call: TRBJ1-2; cdr3_aa: CATRAGSGYGYTF; cdr3_nt: TGTGCCACCAGGGCAGGTTCCGGCTATGGCTACACCTTC
d_call: TRBD1; v_call: TRBV29-1; clone_size: many; j_call: TRBJ2-6; cdr3_aa: CSVTGQGAGANVLTF; cdr3_nt: TGCAGCGTTACGGGACAGGGGGCTGGGGCCAACGTCCTGACTTTC
d_call: -; v_call: TRBV27; clone_size: -; j_call: TRBJ1-5; cdr3_aa: CASSLSGFGGQPQHF; cdr3_nt: TGTGCCAGCAGTTTAAGCGGGTTCGGGGGTCAGCCCCAGCATTTT
d_call: -; v_call: TRBV27; clone_size: -; j_call: TRBJ2-5; cdr3_aa: CASSFSGAETQYF; cdr3_nt: TGTGCCAGCAGTTTCTCAGGGGCCGAGACCCAGTACTTC
d_call: TRBD1; v_call: TRBV12-3/TRBV12-4; clone_size: once; j_call: TRBJ1-2; cdr3_aa: CASSRAGTGNYGYTF; cdr3_nt: TGTGCCAGCAGCCGAGCCGGGACAGGGAACTATGGCTACACCTTC
d_call: -; v_call: TRBV12-3/TRBV12-4; clone_size: -; j_call: TRBJ2-3; cdr3_aa: CASTLAIGGLTDTQYF; cdr3_nt: TGTGCCAGCACCCTGGCAATTGGGGGTTTGACAGATACGCAGTATTTT
d_call: -; v_call: TRBV12-3/TRBV12-4; clone_size: -; j_call: TRBJ1-3; cdr3_aa: CASSLGPSGNTIYF; cdr3_nt: TGTGCCAGCAGTTTAGGGCCTTCTGGAAACACCATATATTTT
d_call: TRBD1; v_call: TRBV7-3; clone_size: -; j_call: TRBJ2-1; cdr3_aa: CASSNNRGQGSYNEQFF; cdr3_nt: TGTGCCAGCAGCAACAATCGGGGACAGGGCTCCTACAATGAGCAGTTCTTC
d_call: -; v_call: TRBV29-1; clone_size: -; j_call: TRBJ2-7; cdr3_aa: CSVGRPEQYF; cdr3_nt: TGCAGCGTTGGGAGGCCAGAGCAGTACTTC
d_call: -; v_call: TRBV7-2; clone_size: many; j_call: TRBJ2-4; cdr3_aa: CASSLAVAKNIQYF; cdr3_nt: TGTGCCAGCAGCTTAGCAGTAGCCAAAAACATTCAGTACTTC
d_call: -; v_call: TRBV21-1; clone_size: -; j_call: TRBJ2-7; cdr3_aa: CASSKSGAAGEQYF; cdr3_nt: TGTGCCAGCAGCAAGTCCGGAGCGGCTGGCGAGCAGTACTTC
d_call: TRBD2; v_call: TRBV20-1; clone_size: -; j_call: TRBJ2-1; cdr3_aa: CSAQKAVGGPKDEQFF; cdr3_nt: TGCAGTGCTCAAAAGGCGGTGGGAGGGCCTAAGGATGAGCAGTTCTTC
d_call: -; v_call: TRBV18; clone_size: -; j_call: TRBJ1-2; cdr3_aa: CASSRTETVYGYTF; cdr3_nt: TGTGCCAGCTCACGAACGGAAACGGTTTATGGCTACACCTTC
d_call: TRBD1; v_call: TRBV7-9; clone_size: many; j_call: TRBJ2-5; cdr3_aa: CASSSSGGEETQYF; cdr3_nt: TGTGCCAGCAGCTCGTCAGGGGGCGAGGAGACCCAGTACTTC
d_call: TRBD1; v_call: TRBV6-2/TRBV6-3; clone_size: few; j_call: TRBJ2-7; cdr3_aa: CASNLPGQGVSEQYF; cdr3_nt: TGTGCCAGCAACTTACCGGGACAGGGAGTCTCCGAGCAGTACTTC
d_call: -; v_call: TRBV3-1; clone_size: -; j_call: TRBJ1-5; cdr3_aa: CASSPGTHQPQHF; cdr3_nt: TGTGCCAGCAGCCCGGGGACGCATCAGCCCCAGCATTTT
d_call: TRBD2; v_call: TRBV5-1; clone_size: -; j_call: TRBJ2-1; cdr3_aa: CASNAGRDFSNEQFF; cdr3_nt: TGCGCCAGCAATGCCGGGAGGGACTTTTCCAATGAGCAGTTCTTC
d_call: -; v_call: TRBV27; clone_size: -; j_call: TRBJ2-4; cdr3_aa: CASSSATVLAKNIQYF; cdr3_nt: TGTGCCAGCAGTTCCGCCACTGTTCTCGCCAAAAACATTCAGTACTTC
d_call: -; v_call: TRBV4-2; clone_size: -; j_call: TRBJ1-2; cdr3_aa: CASSQAYGYTF; cdr3_nt: TGTGCCAGCAGCCAGGCCTATGGCTACACCTTC
d_call: -; v_call: TRBV3-1; clone_size: -; j_call: TRBJ1-1; cdr3_aa: CASRNRGQTEAFF; cdr3_nt: TGTGCCAGCAGAAACCGGGGCCAGACTGAAGCTTTCTTT
d_call: -; v_call: TRBV7-3; clone_size: -; j_call: TRBJ2-3; cdr3_aa: CASSLTGGRDTQYF; cdr3_nt: TGTGCCAGCAGCTTAACAGGGGGGAGAGATACGCAGTATTTT
d_call: -; v_call: TRBV7-3; clone_size: -; j_call: TRBJ2-5; cdr3_aa: CASSFTGSWGDEQYF; cdr3_nt: TGTGCCAGCAGCTTCACCGGGTCTTGGGGGGATGAGCAGTACTTC
d_call: -; v_call: TRBV12-3/TRBV12-4; clone_size: -; j_call: TRBJ2-7; cdr3_aa: CASSSNEGSYEQYF; cdr3_nt: TGTGCCAGCAGTTCCAACGAAGGATCCTACGAGCAGTACTTC
d_call: TRBD2; v_call: TRBV29-1; clone_size: many; j_call: TRBJ2-7; cdr3_aa: CSVELASGSQSEQYF; cdr3_nt: TGCAGCGTTGAGTTGGCTAGCGGGAGTCAAAGCGAGCAGTACTTC
d_call: -; v_call: TRBV10-3; clone_size: few; j_call: TRBJ1-5; cdr3_aa: CAISDRAGQPQHF; cdr3_nt: TGTGCCATCAGTGACAGGGCTGGACAGCCCCAGCATTTT
d_call: -; v_call: TRBV7-2; clone_size: -; j_call: TRBJ2-5; cdr3_aa: CASSGGKQYQETQYF; cdr3_nt: TGTGCCAGCAGCGGGGGAAAGCAATACCAAGAGACCCAGTACTTC
d_call: -; v_call: TRBV7-9; clone_size: few; j_call: TRBJ2-7; cdr3_aa: CASSPPRSASSYEQYF; cdr3_nt: TGTGCCAGCAGCCCGCCCCGGAGCGCGAGCTCCTACGAGCAGTACTTC
d_call: TRBD1; v_call: TRBV28; clone_size: -; j_call: TRBJ1-5; cdr3_aa: CASSFRGGKYQPQHF; cdr3_nt: TGTGCCAGCAGTTTCAGGGGGGGAAAATATCAGCCCCAGCATTTT
d_call: -; v_call: TRBV18; clone_size: -; j_call: TRBJ2-1; cdr3_aa: CASSPGESGYNEQFF; cdr3_nt: TGTGCCAGCTCACCTGGCGAAAGCGGCTACAATGAGCAGTTCTTC
d_call: -; v_call: TRBV20-1; clone_size: -; j_call: TRBJ2-7; cdr3_aa: CSARDRTAPYNEQYF; cdr3_nt: TGCAGTGCTAGAGATCGTACGGCCCCCTACAATGAGCAGTACTTC